This T cell receptor (beta chain) is from a study of T cell responses to AZD1222 COVID-19 vaccine. Method: immunoSEQ multiplex PCR; TCRdb's copy keeps in-frame clones and lacks some. The sample has some 120,000 clones; 75% to 90% are singletons. This specimen was peripheral blood, taken 28 days after the second AZD1222 dose. The sequence was obtained from an adult who received the AZD1222 COVID-19 vaccine.

CDR3 amino acids: CASSRGEGTNEKLFF. The CDR3 bases are TGCGCCAGCAGCAGGGGCGAGGGGACTAATGAAAAACTGTTTTTT. This chain links TRBV5-1 with TRBJ1-4; TRBD1 is a possible D gene (5 bases). Germline loops: CDR1 SGHRS, CDR2 YFSETQ. V shed 4 bases and J shed 2 bases, with 12 bases lying between them. The length of the CDR3 is 15 residues. The full variable domain, in which reference TRBV5-1 and TRBJ1-4 provide the parts outside the CDR3, is KAGVTQTPRYLIKTRGQQVTLSCSPISGHRSVSWYQQTPGQGLQFLFEYFSETQRNKGNFPGRFSGRQFSNSRSEMNVSTLELGDSALYLCASSRGEGTNEKLFFGSGTQLSVL.